Shown below are 10 T cell receptor beta chains from a single sample sequenced in a study of regulatory T cells in long-lasting Graves disease. The time point was: persistent/refractory GD, antithyroid drugs over 5 years with positive TRAb. The authors made the TCR library using RNA they extracted from PBMCs. With iRepertoire HTBI primers and Arm-PCR of CDR3 regions, TCR beta libraries were built. TCRdb independently ran MiXCR on the multiplex PCR reads; one entry per CDR3 protein. The profile covers 400,000 to 500,000 distinct CDR3 sequences, with about 20% appearing a single time and about 12% taken by the ten largest. Specimen: peripheral blood mononuclear cells (PBMCs), collected when the disease was refractory, from a patient treated with antithyroid drugs. Receptors were obtained from a female donor with Graves disease.

This clonotype was seen at least ten times. The genes are TRBV6-1 and TRBJ1-5; TRBD1 is a possible D gene (5 bases). V gave up 6 bases and J gave up 3 bases, with 15 bases separating them. The CDR3 runs to 15 residues. CDR1 and CDR2 (germline): MNHNS, SASEGT. CDR3 nucleotides: TGTGCCAGCAGCCCATTACGAGGACACAATCAGCCCCAGCATTTT. Encoded protein: CASSPLRGHNQPQHF.

This clonotype turned up a few times. J is TRBJ2-7 and V is TRBV5-1; 11 bases align to TRBD2. Germline loops: CDR1 SGHRS, CDR2 YFSETQ. With V trimmed by 4 bases and J by 7 bases, 10 bases remained unmatched. CDR3 length: 15 amino acids. The CDR3 is CASSRTSGQLGEQYF. In DNA, the CDR3 is TGCGCCAGCAGCCGGACTAGCGGGCAGTTGGGGGAGCAGTACTTC. Looking up the rest from reference TRBV5-1 and TRBJ2-7 gives the full variable domain: KAGVTQTPRYLIKTRGQQVTLSCSPISGHRSVSWYQQTPGQGLQFLFEYFSETQRNKGNFPGRFSGRQFSNSRSEMNVSTLELGDSALYLCASSRTSGQLGEQYFGPGTRLTVT.

This clonotype was counted once. The gene calls are TRBV7-9 and TRBJ2-7; 10 nucleotides align to TRBD2. The length of the CDR3 is 15 residues. The J segment lost 6 bases and the V segment lost 3 bases, leaving 8 bases of the junction unmatched. Germline lookup yields CDR1 SEHNR and CDR2 FQNEAQ (reference sequence). CDR3 amino acids: CASSFLAGGRPEQYF. In DNA form, the CDR3 reads TGTGCCAGCAGCTTCTTAGCGGGAGGCCGTCCCGAGCAGTACTTC.

The J gene is TRBJ2-7, the V gene TRBV2; tentatively, D is TRBD1 (6 bases). CDR3 length equals 14 residues. The V end was cut by 4 bases, the J end by 0 bases, with 10 bases between. Germline-derived CDR1 and CDR2 are SNHLY and FYNNEI. The CDR3 reads CASSGQGISYEQYF. DNA of the CDR3: TGTGCCAGCAGTGGGCAGGGGATCTCCTACGAGCAGTACTTC.

V usage is TRBV6-1 and J usage is TRBJ1-5; a possible D gene is TRBD1 (6 bases). The V end lost 7 bases, the J end lost 8 bases, and 21 bases lay between the germline ends. Germline V gene sequence: CDR1 MNHNS, CDR2 SASEGT. This CDR3 region has 15 residues. The CDR3 sequence is CASTNTPGAREPQHF. The CDR3 bases are TGTGCCAGCACCAATACTCCAGGGGCAAGGGAGCCCCAGCATTTT.

The chain uses TRBV3-1 and TRBJ2-7, with D maybe TRBD1 (6 bases). The germline CDR1 and CDR2 sequences are LGHDT and YNNKEL (reference sequence). This CDR3 has 16 amino acids. The V end was cut by 3 bases, the J end by 6 bases, with 21 bases between. The CDR3 DNA is TGTGCCAGCAGCCATACCCTACAGGGCGCTACTGGCGAGCAGTACTTC. This sequence encodes CASSHTLQGATGEQYF.

The CDR3 is CSTIRAGGNYEQYF. The CDR3 DNA sequence: TGCAGTACTATCCGTGCGGGGGGAAACTACGAGCAGTACTTC. The rearrangement joins TRBV20-1 to TRBJ2-7; 8 nucleotides match TRBD2. The CDR3 consists of 14 residues. Looked up from germline, CDR1 is DFQATT and CDR2 is SNEGSKA (reference sequence). V lost 8 bases to trimming and J lost 3 bases; unmatched junction nucleotides: 12.

This rearrangement joins TRBV12-3 or TRBV12-4 to TRBJ1-3, with unresolved D. V dropped 5 bases and J dropped 0 bases, with 8 bases sitting between them. This CDR3 region has 14 residues. The CDR3: CASSPAFSGNTIYF. Written as DNA, the CDR3 is TGTGCCAGCAGTCCCGCTTTCTCTGGAAACACCATATATTTT.

The V and J genes are TRBV19 and TRBJ2-3; 8 nucleotides match TRBD2. Germline trimming cut 6 bases from V and 2 bases from J; bases unmatched to any gene: 4. Germline CDR1 LNHDA, CDR2 SQIVND (reference sequence). The CDR3 is 14 residues long. CDR3 loop: CASSERENTDTQYF. CDR3 DNA: TGTGCCAGTAGCGAGCGGGAGAACACAGATACGCAGTATTTT. The whole variable domain, remainder taken from reference TRBV19 and TRBJ2-3, is DGGITQSPKYLFRKEGQNVTLSCEQNLNHDAMYWYRQDPGQGLRLIYYSQIVNDFQKGDIAEGYSVSREKKESFPLTVTSAQKNPTAFYLCASSERENTDTQYFGPGTRLTVL.

This clonotype was counted many times. The gene calls are TRBV3-1 and TRBJ1-1; D is unresolved. Germline assignment: CDR1 LGHDT and CDR2 YNNKEL (reference sequence). This CDR3 region has 14 residues. The V and J ends lost 4 bases and 4 bases respectively, with 13 bases between them. The chain's CDR3 is CASSRGWSSTEAFF. The CDR3 DNA reads TGTGCCAGCAGCCGCGGGTGGTCCTCCACTGAAGCTTTCTTT.